The entry below describes one TCR beta chain. No DNA is given; TCRdb re-called the 5' RACE reads and lists each CDR3 protein once. The listing records 130,000 to 150,000 distinct CDR3 sequences. Germline assignment: CDR1 MNHEY and CDR2 SVGEGT. CDR3 size: 13 residues. These data belong to a study of T cells expressing NK-cell markers. This chain uses TRBV6-2 or TRBV6-3 with TRBJ2-7. The TCR originated in a man between 18 and 29 years old in good health. Sequenced input: blood T cells: a sorted CD56 or NKG2C T cell subset, CD4+ or CD8+ T cells, or bulk PBMC T cells (not recorded which). CDR3 sequence reads: CASSYEPRYEQYF.